This entry describes one TCR beta chain. This sample is part of a study of blood T cell repertoires in COVID-19. About the study: Samples taken during acute and convalescent COVID-19 were collected in the United States, Italy and Spain. In each case, the material was cDNA or gDNA derived from T cells, B-cell-depleted T cells, or PBMCs.

Original handling: Estimation of nucleated cell counts was performed using reference gene primer amplification. This table comes from immunoSEQ multiplex PCR, and its TCRdb copy is limited to in-frame clones, with some not included. The V and J calls and clone size are taken from that table; D and trimming were inferred from the DNA. The sample includes about 200,000 clones, over 75% of them seen just once. There are 16 residues in the CDR3. The germline V and J ends were trimmed by 3 bases and 1 base, with 13 bases remaining between them. Germline CDR1 and CDR2: SGHVS and FNYEAQ. This sequence joins TRBV7-6 and TRBJ1-3; D is possibly TRBD1 (5 bases). The material sequenced was peripheral blood. The receptor was isolated from a human donor in a cohort sampled during active COVID-19. The CDR3: CASSLGTGWSGNTIYF. The CDR3 DNA reads as TGTGCCAGCAGCTTGGGTACAGGCTGGTCTGGAAACACCATATATTTT. Full variable domain (remainder filled in from reference TRBV7-6 and TRBJ1-3): GAGVSQSPRYKVTKRGQDVALRCDPISGHVSLYWYRQALGQGPEFLTYFNYEAQQDKSGLPNDRFSAERPEGSISTLTIQRTEQRDSAMYRCASSLGTGWSGNTIYFGEGSWLTVV.